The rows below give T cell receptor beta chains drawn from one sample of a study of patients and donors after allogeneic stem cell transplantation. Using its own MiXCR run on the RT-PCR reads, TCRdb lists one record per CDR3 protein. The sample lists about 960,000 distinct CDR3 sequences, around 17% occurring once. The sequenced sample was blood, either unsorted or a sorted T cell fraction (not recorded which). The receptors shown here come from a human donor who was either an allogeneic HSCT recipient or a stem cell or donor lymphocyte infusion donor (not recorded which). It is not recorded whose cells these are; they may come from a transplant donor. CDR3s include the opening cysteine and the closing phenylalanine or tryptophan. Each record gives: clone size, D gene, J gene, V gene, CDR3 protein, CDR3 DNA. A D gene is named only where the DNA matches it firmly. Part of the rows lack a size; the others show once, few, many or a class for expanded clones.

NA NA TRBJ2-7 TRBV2 CASSELLTSYEQYF TGTGCCAGCAGTGAACTCCTGACCTCCTACGAGCAGTACTTC
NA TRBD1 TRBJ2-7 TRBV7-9 CASSFYPGTGGVYEQYF TGTGCCAGCAGCTTCTACCCCGGGACAGGGGGCGTCTACGAGCAGTACTTC
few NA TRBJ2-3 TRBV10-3 CAISETASTDTQYF TGTGCCATCAGTGAGACAGCTAGCACAGATACGCAGTATTTT
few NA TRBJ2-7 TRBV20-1 CSARVLEQVYEQYF TGCAGTGCTAGAGTATTGGAACAGGTGTACGAGCAGTACTTC
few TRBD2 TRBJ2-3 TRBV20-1 CSARSGLAADTQYF TGCAGTGCTAGATCGGGGCTAGCGGCAGATACGCAGTATTTT
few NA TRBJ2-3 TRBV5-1 CASSGTGFTSTDTQYF TGCGCCAGCAGCGGAACAGGGTTTACTAGCACAGATACGCAGTATTTT
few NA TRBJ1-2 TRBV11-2 CASSPTSLHGYTF TGTGCCAGCAGCCCTACCTCTCTGCATGGCTACACCTTC
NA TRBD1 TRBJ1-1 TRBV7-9 CASSLVGGIITEAFF TGTGCCAGCAGCTTAGTAGGGGGCATTATCACTGAAGCTTTCTTT
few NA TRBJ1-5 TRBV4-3 CASSQAQGGNQPQHF TGCGCCAGCAGCCAGGCACAGGGCGGCAATCAGCCCCAGCATTTT
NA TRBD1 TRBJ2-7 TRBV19 CASSIRTGGSYEQYF TGTGCCAGTAGTATACGGACAGGGGGCTCCTACGAGCAGTACTTC
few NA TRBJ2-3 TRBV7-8 CASSLELRADTQYF TGTGCCAGCAGCTTAGAGCTTAGGGCAGATACGCAGTATTTT
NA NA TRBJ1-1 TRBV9 CASSVGRDTEAFF TGTGCCAGCAGCGTAGGCAGAGACACTGAAGCTTTCTTT
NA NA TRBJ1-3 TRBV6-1 CASKQTELSGNTIYF TGTGCCAGCAAGCAGACGGAACTCTCTGGAAACACCATATATTTT
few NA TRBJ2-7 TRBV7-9 CASTPQSSSYEQYF TGTGCCAGCACCCCTCAGTCAAGCTCCTACGAGCAGTACTTC
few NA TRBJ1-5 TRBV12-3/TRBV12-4 CASSFSRGGNQPQHF TGTGCCAGCAGTTTTTCCCGGGGAGGCAATCAGCCCCAGCATTTT
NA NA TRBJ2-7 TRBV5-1 CASSRFSYEQYF TGCGCCAGCAGCCGCTTCTCGTACGAGCAGTACTTC
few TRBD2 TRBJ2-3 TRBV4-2 CASSLGLAVIASTDTQYF TGTGCCAGCAGCCTAGGACTAGCGGTGATTGCTAGCACAGATACGCAGTATTTT
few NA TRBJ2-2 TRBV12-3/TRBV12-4 CASSLGHFTGELFF TGTGCCAGCAGTTTAGGGCATTTCACCGGGGAGCTGTTTTTT
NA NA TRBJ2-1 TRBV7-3 CASSPEGRKFNEQFF TGTGCCAGCAGCCCCGAGGGACGGAAATTCAATGAGCAGTTCTTC
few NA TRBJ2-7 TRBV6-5 CASSYYGGSYEQYF TGTGCCAGCAGTTACTATGGGGGCTCCTACGAGCAGTACTTC
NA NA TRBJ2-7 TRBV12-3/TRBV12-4 CARSATYEQYF TGTGCCCGCAGCGCTACCTACGAGCAGTACTTC
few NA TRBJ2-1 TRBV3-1 CASSQGGPDNEQFF TGTGCCAGCAGCCAAGGAGGGCCCGACAATGAGCAGTTCTTC
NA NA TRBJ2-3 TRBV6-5 CASSYLGPSTDTQYF TGTGCCAGCAGTTATCTCGGGCCTAGCACAGATACGCAGTATTTT
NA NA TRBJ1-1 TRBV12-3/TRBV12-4 CASSHRGASAFF TGTGCCAGCAGCCACCGTGGTGCTTCAGCTTTCTTT
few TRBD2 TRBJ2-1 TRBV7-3 CASSFRPGLGAGEQFF TGTGCCAGCAGCTTTCGACCGGGACTAGGGGCCGGTGAGCAGTTCTTC
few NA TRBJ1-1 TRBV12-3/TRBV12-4 CASSSPGGEAFF TGTGCCAGCAGTTCCCCCGGCGGGGAAGCTTTCTTT
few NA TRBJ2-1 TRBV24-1 CATSFGGEQFF TGTGCCACCAGTTTTGGAGGTGAGCAGTTCTTC